The 26 T cell receptor beta chains listed next were all sequenced from one sample in a study of blood T cell repertoires in COVID-19. Profiling relied on immunoSEQ multiplex PCR, and the TCRdb table lists in-frame clones only, not all of them. The table lists roughly 390,000 clones, 85% of them singletons. Input material: peripheral blood. All receptors come from a young woman with acute or convalescent COVID-19.

The V gene is TRBV7-6, the J gene TRBJ1-2; TRBD1 matches at 9 bases. This CDR3 has 15 residues. Looked up from germline, CDR1 is SGHVS and CDR2 is FNYEAQ. V lost 5 bases and J lost 4; bases outside the gene matches: 8. Here the CDR3 reads CASSQGQGRLYGYTF. The CDR3 nucleotides are TGTGCCAGCAGCCAGGGACAGGGTCGTCTCTATGGCTACACCTTC.

The chain joins TRBV27 to TRBJ1-2; TRBD1 matches at 9 bases. Germline-derived CDR1 and CDR2 are MNHEY and SMNVEV (reference sequence). The CDR3 has 14 residues. With V trimmed by 4 bases and J by 3 bases, 3 bases remained unmatched. The CDR3 DNA follows: TGTGCCAGCAGTTGGACAGGGGACGACTATGGCTACACCTTC. This gives the protein CASSWTGDDYGYTF.

The chain links TRBV4-1 to TRBJ2-3; a weak D match, TRBD1 (5 bases). V shed 0 bases and J shed 2 bases, with 12 bases lying between them. Germline V gene lookup returns CDR1 MGHRA and CDR2 YSYEKL. There are 16 residues in the CDR3. CDR3 bases: TGCGCCAGCAGCCAAGAGATCTTGACAGTCACAGATACGCAGTATTTT. Protein sequence: CASSQEILTVTDTQYF.

The chain recombines TRBV6-5 with TRBJ2-7; 7 bases fit TRBD1. The CDR3 has 14 residues. Per the germline V gene, CDR1 is MNHEY and CDR2 is SVGAGI. J gave up 2 bases and V 2 bases, and 3 bases lay outside the gene matches. Written as DNA, the CDR3 is TGTGCCAGCAGTTACGGACAGGTACCCTACGAGCAGTACTTC. Protein sequence: CASSYGQVPYEQYF.

In this sample, this clone turned up once. The gene calls are TRBV3-1 (or the pseudogene TRBV3-2) and TRBJ2-7, with D possibly TRBD2 on 7 matching bases. V was pared by 3 bases and J by 1 base, with 19 bases between. Germline V gene data show CDR1 as LGHDT and CDR2 as YNNKEL (reference sequence). The CDR3 loop spans 17 amino acids. CDR3 sequence reads: CASSQRGDYQYSYEQYF. CDR3 nucleotide sequence: TGTGCCAGCAGCCAGAGGGGGGACTATCAATATTCCTACGAGCAGTACTTC.

This chain uses TRBV2 with TRBJ2-7; 8 bases fit TRBD2. Losses at the gene ends were 6 bases for V and 6 bases for J; bases not matched to a gene: 4. The CDR3 is 12 residues long. The germline V gene has CDR1 SNHLY and CDR2 FYNNEI. For the CDR3, the DNA is TGTGCCAGCAGGTCGGGGGGGCGCGAGCAGTACTTC. Amino acids: CASRSGGREQYF.

This rearrangement joins TRBV19 to TRBJ2-7; TRBD2 matches 8 bases. This CDR3 comprises 15 residues. Trimming at V came to 3 bases and at J to 2 bases, leaving 6 bases not matched to a gene. Germline V gives CDR1 LNHDA, CDR2 SQIVND (reference sequence). CDR3 DNA: TGTGCCAGTAGTATCTCGACTAGCGTTACCTACGAGCAGTACTTC. This gives the protein CASSISTSVTYEQYF.

This clone was counted only a few times. V usage is TRBV9 and J usage is TRBJ2-2; the match to TRBD2 covers 10 bases. The trim removed 6 bases at V and 3 bases at J, leaving 8 bases unmatched. The germline gives CDR1 SGDLS, CDR2 YYNGEE. There are 16 residues in the CDR3. The CDR3 region is CASNLAGEEYTGELFF. The CDR3 DNA sequence: TGTGCCAGCAATCTAGCGGGAGAAGAGTACACCGGGGAGCTGTTTTTT. Looking up the rest from reference TRBV9 and TRBJ2-2 gives the full variable domain: DSGVTQTPKHLITATGQRVTLRCSPRSGDLSVYWYQQSLDQGLQFLIQYYNGEERAKGNILERFSAQQFPDLHSELNLSSLELGDSALYFCASNLAGEEYTGELFFGEGSRLTVL.

This clone was picked up one time. V usage is TRBV9 and J usage is TRBJ2-1; a weak D match, TRBD2 (5 bases). The germline V gene encodes CDR1 SGDLS and CDR2 YYNGEE. This CDR3 is 11 amino acids long. The germline V and J ends were trimmed by 3 bases and 10 bases, with 8 bases remaining between them. CDR3 in amino acids: CASSGGDEQFF. DNA of the CDR3: TGTGCCAGCAGCGGGGGAGACGAGCAGTTCTTC.

The gene calls are TRBV18 and TRBJ2-3; 12 positions agree with TRBD1. The CDR3 runs 14 residues. The junction had 5 bases not matched to a gene; V was cut back by 7 bases and J by 6 bases. The germline V gene encodes CDR1 KGHSH and CDR2 LQKENI. The CDR3 is CASYSGTGGDTQYF. The CDR3 DNA follows: TGTGCCAGCTACTCCGGGACAGGGGGCGATACGCAGTATTTT.

This clone was recorded once. The genes are TRBV19 and TRBJ1-1; D perhaps matches TRBD1 (5 bases). There are 13 residues in the CDR3. The V gene lost 3 bases and the J gene lost 5 bases, with 10 bases spanning the gap. Germline values: CDR1 LNHDA, CDR2 SQIVND (reference sequence). CDR3 region: CASSIPGQTEAFF. As DNA, the CDR3 is TGTGCCAGTAGTATTCCAGGGCAAACTGAAGCTTTCTTT.

This sequence joins TRBV5-1 and TRBJ1-4, with 10 bases fitting TRBD1. Trimming took 3 bases from V and 8 from J; bases not matched to a gene: 10. The CDR3 is 16 residues long. Germline CDR1 is SGHRS and CDR2 is YFSETQ. The DNA for the CDR3 is TGCGCCAGCAGCTCGCGGACAGGGGGGTCCGGGGAAAAACTGTTTTTT. Protein: CASSSRTGGSGEKLFF.

CDR3 sequence (DNA): TGTGCCAGCAGATTACATCTCGAGCAGGGACTAGCAGGAGTAATAATACTATATGGGCAGTTCTTC. It yields the protein CASRLHLEQGLAGVIILYGQFF. This chain links TRBV7-6 with TRBJ2-1; the match to TRBD2 covers 9 bases. The CDR3 sequence is 22 residues long. V shed 6 bases and J 12 bases; nucleotides not matched to a gene: 36. Germline assignment: CDR1 SGHVS and CDR2 FNYEAQ.

The chain couples TRBV2 to TRBJ1-5; maybe TRBD1 (5 bases). Germline CDR1 is SNHLY and CDR2 is FYNNEI. The CDR3 extends over 12 amino acids. Trimming took 4 bases from V and 8 from J, leaving 9 bases between them. CDR3 DNA sequence: TGTGCCAGCAGTGGGGACTCGGAGCCCCAGCATTTT. It is translated as CASSGDSEPQHF.

The chain uses TRBV3-1 (or the pseudogene TRBV3-2) and TRBJ2-1; possibly TRBD2 for D (6 bases). The CDR3 is 15 residues long. Germline V CDR1 and CDR2: LGHDT, YNNKEL (reference sequence). The V end lost 5 bases, the J end lost 7 bases, and 18 bases lay between the germline ends. The CDR3 nucleotides are TGTGCCAGCAGCACCTGGCGGGACGGAGGGAATGAGCAGTTCTTC. Translation: CASSTWRDGGNEQFF.

The gene calls are TRBV6-1 and TRBJ1-1; 9 nucleotides agree with TRBD1. Germline CDR1 reads MNHNS; CDR2 reads SASEGT. CDR3 length: 17 amino acids. J gave up 4 bases and V 0 bases, and 9 bases lay outside the gene matches. The CDR3 protein is CASSEAYLQGAFTEAFF. CDR3 DNA: TGTGCCAGCAGTGAAGCGTACCTACAGGGGGCCTTCACTGAAGCTTTCTTT.

V usage is TRBV9 and J usage is TRBJ1-3; no clear D gene. The CDR3 is made up of 14 amino acids. From germline, CDR1 is SGDLS and CDR2 YYNGEE. V was cut by 4 bases and J by 8 bases, with 16 bases left in between. The CDR3 DNA is TGTGCCAGCAGCCTTCGGGTGGCGACGGACACCATATATTTT. This gives the protein CASSLRVATDTIYF.

The rearrangement links TRBV6-2 or TRBV6-3 to TRBJ1-5; 10 nucleotides agree with TRBD1. Germline V lookup: CDR1 MNHEY, CDR2 SVGEGT. The CDR3 length is 16 residues. After removal of 1 base from V and 4 bases from J, the junction contained 4 bases not matched to a gene. DNA for the CDR3: TGTGCCAGCAGTTACTGGGACAGGGGAATAAATCAGCCCCAGCATTTT. Translation gives CASSYWDRGINQPQHF.

This clone has just one count. The chain combines TRBV6-5 with TRBJ1-1, with 7 bases that match TRBD1. Germline V gene sequence: CDR1 MNHEY, CDR2 SVGAGI. J lost 5 bases, V lost 5 bases, and 8 bases had no gene match. The CDR3 spans 14 residues. The CDR3 loop is CASSLTGDGTEAFF. CDR3 sequence (DNA): TGTGCCAGCAGTCTAACAGGGGATGGGACTGAAGCTTTCTTT.

This rearrangement joins TRBV7-2 to TRBJ1-1; 7 nucleotides align to TRBD1. The CDR3 covers 13 residues. CDR1 is SGHTA, CDR2 FQGNSA, per germline. V trimming: 5 bases; J trimming: 6 bases; junction bases outside the gene matches: 6. CDR3 in amino acids: CASSTQQGSEAFF. CDR3 bases: TGTGCCAGCAGCACCCAACAGGGGTCTGAAGCTTTCTTT.

The rearrangement links TRBV12-3 or TRBV12-4 to TRBJ1-2; TRBD1 aligns across 7 bases. Trimming removed 6 bases from V and 6 bases from J; junction bases left unmatched: 7. CDR3 length: 13 amino acids. The chain's CDR3 is CASSSTGLNGYTF. CDR3 in DNA: TGTGCCAGCAGCTCGACAGGGCTTAATGGCTACACCTTC.

The J gene is TRBJ1-2, the V gene TRBV5-1, with 7 bases lining up with TRBD1. V was pared by 4 bases and J by 6 bases, with 9 bases of the junction left unmatched. The germline gives CDR1 SGHRS, CDR2 YFSETQ. The CDR3 loop spans 14 amino acids. The DNA of the CDR3 is TGCGCCAGCAGCGTGCTAGGGGGCGCAGATGGCTACACCTTC. Protein product: CASSVLGGADGYTF.

CDR3 DNA: TGTGCCACAACCGAGACCCCGGGACAGGCTCGCAATCAGCCCCAGCATTTT. Its protein product is CATTETPGQARNQPQHF. The gene calls are TRBV27 and TRBJ1-5; 8 positions match TRBD1. The trim removed 10 bases at V and 2 bases at J, leaving 16 bases unmatched. CDR1 is MNHEY, CDR2 SMNVEV, per germline (reference sequence). There are 17 residues in the CDR3.

The gene calls are TRBV19 and TRBJ1-2; 7 bases agree with TRBD1. The V segment lost 6 bases and the J segment 0 bases; nucleotides outside the gene matches: 4. CDR1 and CDR2 (germline): LNHDA, SQIVND (reference sequence). There are 14 residues in the CDR3. This CDR3 is CASSPDRANYGYTF. The CDR3 coding sequence is TGTGCCAGTAGCCCCGACAGGGCTAACTATGGCTACACCTTC.

As DNA, the CDR3 is TGTGCCAGCAGTTCCAGGACAGGGGGCATGGGGGGCTACACCTTC. Protein product: CASSSRTGGMGGYTF. The gene calls are TRBV27 and TRBJ1-2; TRBD1 aligns across 11 bases. CDR1 MNHEY and CDR2 SMNVEV come from the germline V gene (reference sequence). The V gene end was trimmed by 4 bases and the J gene end by 8 bases; junction bases not matched to a gene: 9. CDR3 length: 15 amino acids.

This clone occurred once. The chain has TRBV9 and TRBJ2-3; TRBD2 agrees at 7 bases. Germline CDR1 is SGDLS and CDR2 is YYNGEE. CDR3 length: 16 amino acids. V was pared by 3 bases and J by 0 bases, with 7 bases of the junction left unmatched. The CDR3 reads CASSGSGGGSTDTQYF. The CDR3 DNA follows: TGTGCCAGCAGCGGTTCGGGGGGTGGGAGCACAGATACGCAGTATTTT.